These 9 T cell receptor beta chains originate from one sample sequenced in a study of CD8+ T cells in alopecia areata. Treatment noted: oral pan-JAK inhibitor, 5-10 mg twice daily. cDNA prepared by RNA extraction and subsequent reverse transcription served as the template for sequencing. The method was immunoSEQ multiplex PCR; TCRdb's version includes in-frame clones alone and lacks a portion of them. The sample has roughly 200,000 clones; roughly 53% are singletons. Source: CD8+ T cells sorted from blood, taken at week 24, from a patient treated with tofacitinib. The receptors come from a human donor with alopecia areata.

A remark on this clone: Other DNA sequences from this sample encode an identical CDR3 as well. The genes are TRBV11-2 and TRBJ1-1; D is unclear. V shed 3 bases and J shed 1 base, with 0 bases lying between them. CDR3 length equals 11 residues. Per germline, CDR1 SGHAT and CDR2 FQNNGV. CDR3 sequence (DNA): TGTGCCAGCAGCTTGAACACTGAAGCTTTCTTT. This gives the protein CASSLNTEAFF.

CDR3 nucleotide sequence: TGTGCCAGCAGTTACGAAAAAACCGGGACAGGGATGTCACCCCTCCACTTT. Translating gives CASSYEKTGTGMSPLHF. The chain links TRBV27 to TRBJ1-6; TRBD1 agrees at 9 bases. With V trimmed by 4 bases and J by 10 bases, 14 bases remained unmatched. The CDR3 is 17 residues long. Per germline, CDR1 MNHEY and CDR2 SMNVEV (reference sequence).

The gene calls are TRBV29-1 and TRBJ2-1; 8 bases line up with TRBD2. Germline V gene sequence: CDR1 SQVTM, CDR2 ANQGSEA. The ends lost 4 bases at V and 4 bases at J; junction bases unmatched: 3. This CDR3 contains 13 residues. As DNA, the CDR3 is TGCAGCGTTGTAGCGGGGAGTTACAATGAGCAGTTCTTC. It encodes CSVVAGSYNEQFF.

The table lists this clone with many counts. Other DNA sequences in the same sample also yield this CDR3. This rearrangement joins TRBV7-6 to TRBJ1-1, with TRBD1 matching 9 bases. The CDR3 covers 15 residues. Germline V gives CDR1 SGHVS, CDR2 FNYEAQ. Germline trimming cut 1 base from V and 4 bases from J; bases unmatched to any gene: 4. CDR3 sequence: CASSLEGQGGTEAFF. The DNA for the CDR3 is TGTGCCAGCAGCTTAGAGGGACAGGGCGGCACTGAAGCTTTCTTT.

This clone was seen more than once but under ten times. The chain couples TRBV29-1 to TRBJ1-2; D possibly corresponds to TRBD1 (5 bases). V was pared by 6 bases and J by 1 base, with 15 bases between. Germline CDR1 SQVTM, CDR2 ANQGSEA. CDR3 length equals 14 residues. Here the CDR3 reads CSVLGGDGNYGYTF. In DNA form, the CDR3 reads TGCAGCGTCCTCGGGGGGGACGGTAACTATGGCTACACCTTC.

This clone was detected once. The chain uses TRBV9 and TRBJ2-4; TRBD1 agrees at 8 bases. Trimming removed 0 bases from V and 4 bases from J; junction bases left unmatched: 3. There are 15 residues in the CDR3. Germline CDR1 and CDR2: SGDLS and YYNGEE. This chain's CDR3 is CASSVGGQGKNIQYF. CDR3 bases: TGTGCCAGCAGCGTAGGAGGACAGGGTAAAAACATTCAGTACTTC.

This clone was seen only once. V and J are TRBV6-5 and TRBJ1-4; D gene ambiguous. Germline loops: CDR1 MNHEY, CDR2 SVGAGI. CDR3 size: 14 residues. Trimming removed 2 bases from V and 2 bases from J, with 6 bases in between. CDR3 nucleotide sequence: TGTGCCAGCAGTTACGGTGGGACTAATGAAAAACTGTTTTTT. Translation gives CASSYGGTNEKLFF.

V and J are TRBV29-1 and TRBJ1-2, with 8 positions matching TRBD1. V lost 5 bases and J lost 2; bases outside the gene matches: 4. Germline CDR1 SQVTM, CDR2 ANQGSEA. This CDR3 contains 13 residues. CDR3 nucleotides: TGCAGCGTTAGGGGACAGGAGAACTATGGCTACACCTTC. Residues: CSVRGQENYGYTF. Full variable domain (remainder filled in from reference TRBV29-1 and TRBJ1-2): SAVISQKPSRDICQRGTSLTIQCQVDSQVTMMFWYRQQPGQSLTLIATANQGSEATYESGFVIDKFPISRPNLTFSTLTVSNMSPEDSSIYLCSVRGQENYGYTFGSGTRLTVV.

This clone was observed a few times. The chain employs TRBV30 and TRBJ2-1, with TRBD2 matching 9 bases. The trim removed 0 bases at V and 5 bases at J, leaving 5 bases unmatched. This CDR3 is 15 amino acids long. Germline CDR1 GTSNPN, CDR2 SVGIG (reference sequence). The CDR3 DNA is TGTGCCTGGAGTGTAGGGACTAGCAACAACAATGAGCAGTTCTTC. Translated, it gives CAWSVGTSNNNEQFF.